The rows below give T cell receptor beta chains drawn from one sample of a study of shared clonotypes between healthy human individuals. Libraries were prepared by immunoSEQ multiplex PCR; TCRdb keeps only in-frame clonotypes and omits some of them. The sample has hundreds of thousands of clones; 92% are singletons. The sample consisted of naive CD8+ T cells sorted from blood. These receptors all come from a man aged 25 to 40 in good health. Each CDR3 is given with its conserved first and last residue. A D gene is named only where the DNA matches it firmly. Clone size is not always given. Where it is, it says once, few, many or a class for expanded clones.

TGTGCCAGCATGGGGGACAGGGAGCCTCGGGATTACGAGCAGTACTTC,CASMGDREPRDYEQYF,TRBJ2-7,TRBD1,TRBV2,.
TGTGCCAGCCCACGCGATAGCAATCAGCCCCAGCATTTT,CASPRDSNQPQHF,TRBJ1-5,.,TRBV25-1,.
TGTGCCAGCAGTGCGGACGGTAGCTCCTACAATGAGCAGTTCTTC,CASSADGSSYNEQFF,TRBJ2-1,.,TRBV6-5,.
TGTGCCAGCAGCTTCTACCTGACCCCTAACTATGGCTACACCTTC,CASSFYLTPNYGYTF,TRBJ1-2,.,TRBV5-4,.
TGTGCCAGCAGTTGGCAAGCGAACACCGGGGAGCTGTTTTTT,CASSWQANTGELFF,TRBJ2-2,.,TRBV25-1,.
TGTGCCAGCAGGCCGGTTTTTGGCCCCGGGGAGCTGTTTTTT,CASRPVFGPGELFF,TRBJ2-2,.,TRBV6-6,.
TGTGCCAGCAGTGTGGGGGGGACACGCAATCAGCCCCAGCATTTT,CASSVGGTRNQPQHF,TRBJ1-5,.,TRBV2,.
TGTGCCAGCAGCTTGGGACAGAGCACCGGGGAGCTGTTTTTT,CASSLGQSTGELFF,TRBJ2-2,TRBD1,TRBV13,.
TGTGCCAGCAGCTTCGGCGGGACAGGGAAACTAGCCAAAAACATTCAGTACTTC,CASSFGGTGKLAKNIQYF,TRBJ2-4,TRBD1,TRBV13,.
TGTGCCAGCAGTCCGGGGGTGGACGAGCAGTACTTC,CASSPGVDEQYF,TRBJ2-7,.,TRBV2,.
TGTGCGTGGGTACAGGGTCACCACGAGCAGTACTTC,CAWVQGHHEQYF,TRBJ2-7,.,TRBV30,.
TGTGCCAGCAGCACCCACTCCCAGCCTCGAACTCCAGATACGCAGTATTTT,CASSTHSQPRTPDTQYF,TRBJ2-3,.,TRBV28,.
TGTGCCAGCAGTAACTACAGGGGTGTCGGGGAGCTGTTTTTT,CASSNYRGVGELFF,TRBJ2-2,TRBD1,TRBV6-5,.
TGTGCCAGCAGCCCGAACTGGAGCTCCTACAATGAGCAGTTCTTC,CASSPNWSSYNEQFF,TRBJ2-1,.,TRBV4-2,.
TGTGCCAGCGGAACTACTAGCGGGACTAGGGATGAGCAGTTCTTC,CASGTTSGTRDEQFF,TRBJ2-1,TRBD2,TRBV27,.
TGTGCCAGCAGCTCGAGACAGGGCTCCACCTACGAGCAGTACTTC,CASSSRQGSTYEQYF,TRBJ2-7,TRBD1,TRBV7-9,.
TGCGCCAGCAGGTACGAGCCCCGGGGGATGAACACTGAAGCTTTCTTT,CASRYEPRGMNTEAFF,TRBJ1-1,.,TRBV4-1,.
TGTGCCAGCAGTAGGAGGGTGGTTGGAAAACTGTTTTTT,CASSRRVVGKLFF,TRBJ1-4,.,TRBV28,few
TGCGCCAGCAGCGGACCGGGACCCCGGGGCCAAGAGACCCAGTACTTC,CASSGPGPRGQETQYF,TRBJ2-5,.,TRBV4-1,.
TGTGCCAGCAGCTTAGGAAACAATGAGCAGTTCTTC,CASSLGNNEQFF,TRBJ2-1,.,TRBV7-9,.
TGTGCCAGCAGCGTCACAGTGAAGGGCTACACCTTC,CASSVTVKGYTF,TRBJ1-2,.,TRBV7-9,.
TGTGCCAGCAGTGAGGGGACTAGCGACACAGATACGCAGTATTTT,CASSEGTSDTDTQYF,TRBJ2-3,TRBD2,TRBV25-1,once
TGCAGTGCTAGAACTCTCCCCGAGCAGTACTTC,CSARTLPEQYF,TRBJ2-7,.,TRBV20-1,.
TGTGCCAGCAGTTACTCGCCAGCCTACGAGCAGTACTTC,CASSYSPAYEQYF,TRBJ2-7,.,TRBV6-5,.
TGCGCCAGCAGCCAAGAGCGTGCAACTAATGAAAAACTGTTTTTT,CASSQERATNEKLFF,TRBJ1-4,.,TRBV4-3,once
TGTGCCATCAGTGAGCTTGGCGGGGGAAGATCCTACGAGCAGTACTTC,CAISELGGGRSYEQYF,TRBJ2-7,TRBD2,TRBV10-3,.
TGCAGTGCCCTGGACCCGTATGAGCAGTTCTTC,CSALDPYEQFF,TRBJ2-1,.,TRBV20-1,.
TGTGCCAGCAGCTTCATAGCGGCTAGCACAGATACGCAGTATTTT,CASSFIAASTDTQYF,TRBJ2-3,.,TRBV7-2,once
TGCGCCAGCAGTGGGCTTTATATGGGGCAGGGGAACACAGATACGCAGTATTTT,CASSGLYMGQGNTDTQYF,TRBJ2-3,.,TRBV10-2,.
TGCGCCAGCAGCCGGGACAGCACAGATACGCAGTATTTT,CASSRDSTDTQYF,TRBJ2-3,.,TRBV10-1,.
TGCAGCGTTGAGGGGTCGACAGGGTTGAACACTGAAGCTTTCTTT,CSVEGSTGLNTEAFF,TRBJ1-1,TRBD1,TRBV29-1,.
TGTGCCAGCAGCCATATGGGGGGTGTCTACAATGAGCAGTTCTTC,CASSHMGGVYNEQFF,TRBJ2-1,.,TRBV7-9,.
TGTGCCAGCAACCCAGACAGAGCAACTAATGAAAAACTGTTTTTT,CASNPDRATNEKLFF,TRBJ1-4,.,TRBV2,.
TGTGCCAGTAGGCCGACAGGGTTTGACTATGGCTACACCTTC,CASRPTGFDYGYTF,TRBJ1-2,TRBD1,TRBV19,.
TGTGCCAGCAGCTTGGGACAGGGGGCCTACAATGAGCAGTTCTTC,CASSLGQGAYNEQFF,TRBJ2-1,TRBD1,TRBV11-3,once
TGTGCCAGCAGCCCTCCAAACGAGGGGGAGACCCAGTACTTC,CASSPPNEGETQYF,TRBJ2-5,.,TRBV11-2,.
TGCGCCAGCAGCTGGGGGGGCACCTACAATGAGCAGTTCTTC,CASSWGGTYNEQFF,TRBJ2-1,.,TRBV5-1,.
TGTGCCAGCAGCTTAGGGGGGGATGGCTACACCTTC,CASSLGGDGYTF,TRBJ1-2,.,TRBV11-2,.
TGTGCCAGCAGTTCAGCGGGGATGGAGTTCTTC,CASSSAGMEFF,TRBJ2-1,TRBD2,TRBV6-5,.
TGTGCCAGCAGTTTTACACAGGGCGGAGAGACCCAGTACTTC,CASSFTQGGETQYF,TRBJ2-5,.,TRBV6-5,.